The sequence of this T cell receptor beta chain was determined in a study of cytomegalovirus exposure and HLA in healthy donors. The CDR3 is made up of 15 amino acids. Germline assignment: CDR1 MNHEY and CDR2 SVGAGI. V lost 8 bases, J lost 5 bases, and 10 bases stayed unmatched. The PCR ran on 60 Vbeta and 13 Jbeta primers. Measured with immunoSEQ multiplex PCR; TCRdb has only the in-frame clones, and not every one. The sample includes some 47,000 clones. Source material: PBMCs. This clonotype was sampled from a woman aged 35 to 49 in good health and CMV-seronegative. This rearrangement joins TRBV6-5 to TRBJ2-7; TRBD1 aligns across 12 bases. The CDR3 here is CASSVGTGGTHEQYF. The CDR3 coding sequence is TGTGCCAGCTCAGTCGGGACAGGGGGCACCCACGAGCAGTACTTC.